The text below deals with one T cell receptor (beta chain). Primers: 60 Vbeta forward and 13 Jbeta reverse. Assay: immunoSEQ multiplex PCR; the TCRdb copy retains only in-frame clones and omits some. The repertoire holds around 150,000 clones, with 76% as singletons. The data were obtained in a study of cytomegalovirus exposure and HLA in healthy donors. CDR1 is LNHDA and CDR2 is SQIVND in the germline V gene (reference sequence). The CDR3 totals 17 residues. V gave up 7 bases and J gave up 0 bases, with 19 bases separating them. The specimen sequenced was PBMCs. The origin of this receptor is a female donor in good health and CMV-seropositive. V gene TRBV19 combines with J gene TRBJ1-5; weak D call: TRBD1 (5 bases). The CDR3: CASTDRAGYYSNQPQHF. CDR3 DNA sequence: TGTGCCAGTACCGATAGGGCAGGGTACTATAGCAATCAGCCCCAGCATTTT.